This entry is about one T cell receptor (beta chain). Sequencing was performed with immunoSEQ multiplex PCR; in TCRdb, only in-frame clones are kept and a portion is missing. The data contain tens of thousands of clones, about 79% of them singletons. The source of the sample is a study of OX40 agonist ivuxolimab in advanced cancers. Germline CDR1 is SGHRS and CDR2 is YFSETQ. The V segment lost 3 bases and the J segment 2 bases; nucleotides outside the gene matches: 12. This CDR3 contains 18 residues. The chain combines TRBV5-1 with TRBJ2-2; 8 bases line up with TRBD1. This sequence originates from an adult with an advanced solid tumor such as melanoma, head and neck, liver or kidney cancer. The specimen was CD4+ or CD8+ T cells sorted from blood, collected in a trial of the OX40 agonist ivuxolimab. The CDR3 loop is CASSSGQGLDLNTGELFF. DNA for the CDR3: TGCGCCAGCAGCTCCGGACAGGGCTTAGATCTTAACACCGGGGAGCTGTTTTTT.